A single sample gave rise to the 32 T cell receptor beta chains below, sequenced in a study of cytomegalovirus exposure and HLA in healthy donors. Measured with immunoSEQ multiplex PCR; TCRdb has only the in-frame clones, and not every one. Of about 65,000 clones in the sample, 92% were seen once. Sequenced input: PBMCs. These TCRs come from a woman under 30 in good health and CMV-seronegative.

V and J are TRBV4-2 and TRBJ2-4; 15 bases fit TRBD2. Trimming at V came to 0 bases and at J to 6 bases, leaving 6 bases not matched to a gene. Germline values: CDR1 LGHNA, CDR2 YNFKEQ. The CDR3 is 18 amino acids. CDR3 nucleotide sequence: TGTGCCAGCAGCCAAGATTGGACTAGCGGGAGGGCCCCAAACATTCAGTACTTC. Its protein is CASSQDWTSGRAPNIQYF.

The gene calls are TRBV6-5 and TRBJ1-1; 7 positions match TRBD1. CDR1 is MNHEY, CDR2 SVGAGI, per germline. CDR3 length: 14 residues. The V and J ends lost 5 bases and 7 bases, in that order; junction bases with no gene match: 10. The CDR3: CASSARQGFFEAFF. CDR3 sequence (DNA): TGTGCCAGCAGTGCTCGACAGGGTTTCTTTGAAGCTTTCTTT.

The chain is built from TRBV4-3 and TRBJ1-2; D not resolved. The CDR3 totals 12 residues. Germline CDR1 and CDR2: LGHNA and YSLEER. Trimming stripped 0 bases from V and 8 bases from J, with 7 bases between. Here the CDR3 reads CASSQDRRGYTF. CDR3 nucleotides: TGCGCCAGCAGCCAAGATCGGCGGGGCTACACCTTC.

CDR3 sequence: CASSPLTGQLNTEAFF. CDR3 DNA sequence: TGTGCCAGCAGTCCCCTTACGGGACAACTGAACACTGAAGCTTTCTTT. This sequence joins TRBV6-6 and TRBJ1-1, with D possibly being TRBD1 (6 bases). Germline CDR1 and CDR2: MNHNY and SVGAGI (reference sequence). This CDR3 contains 16 residues. V gave up 5 bases and J gave up 0 bases, with 16 bases separating them.

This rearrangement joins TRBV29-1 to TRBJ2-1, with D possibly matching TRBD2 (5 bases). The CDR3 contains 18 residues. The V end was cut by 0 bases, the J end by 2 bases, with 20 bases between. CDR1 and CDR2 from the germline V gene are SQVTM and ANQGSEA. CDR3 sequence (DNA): TGCAGCGTTGAAGATAGGTCGGGGTCAGCCCAAACCTACAATGAGCAGTTCTTC. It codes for CSVEDRSGSAQTYNEQFF.

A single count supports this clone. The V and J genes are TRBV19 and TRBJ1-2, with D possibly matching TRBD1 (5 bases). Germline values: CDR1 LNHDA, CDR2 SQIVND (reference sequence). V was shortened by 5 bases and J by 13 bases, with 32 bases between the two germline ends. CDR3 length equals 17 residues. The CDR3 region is CASSLRFDRVLTMAITF. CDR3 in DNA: TGTGCCAGTAGTCTGCGGTTCGACAGAGTGTTAACTATGGCTATCACCTTC. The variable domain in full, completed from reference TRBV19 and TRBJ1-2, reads DGGITQSPKYLFRKEGQNVTLSCEQNLNHDAMYWYRQDPGQGLRLIYYSQIVNDFQKGDIAEGYSVSREKKESFPLTVTSAQKNPTAFYLCASSLRFDRVLTMAITFGSGTRLTVV.

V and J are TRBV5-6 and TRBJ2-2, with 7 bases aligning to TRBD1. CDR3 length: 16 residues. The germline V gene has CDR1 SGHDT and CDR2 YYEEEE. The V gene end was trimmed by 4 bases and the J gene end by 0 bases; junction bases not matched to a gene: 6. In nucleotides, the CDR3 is TGTGCCAGCAGCCTCAGGGACAGAACGAACACCGGGGAGCTGTTTTTT. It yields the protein CASSLRDRTNTGELFF.

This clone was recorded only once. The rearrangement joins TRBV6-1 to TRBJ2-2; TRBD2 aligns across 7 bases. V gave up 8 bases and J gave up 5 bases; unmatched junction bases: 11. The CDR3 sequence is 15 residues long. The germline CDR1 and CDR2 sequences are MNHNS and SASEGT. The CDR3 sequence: CASRMDEGGTGELFF. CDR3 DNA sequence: TGTGCCAGCCGAATGGACGAGGGAGGGACCGGGGAGCTGTTTTTT.

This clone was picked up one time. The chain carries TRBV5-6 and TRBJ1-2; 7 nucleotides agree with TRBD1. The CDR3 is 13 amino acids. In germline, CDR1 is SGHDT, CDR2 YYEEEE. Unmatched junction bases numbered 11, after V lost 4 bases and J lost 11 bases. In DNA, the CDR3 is TGTGCCAGCAGCCCCACAGGGGAGGAGGCATACACCTTC. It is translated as CASSPTGEEAYTF.

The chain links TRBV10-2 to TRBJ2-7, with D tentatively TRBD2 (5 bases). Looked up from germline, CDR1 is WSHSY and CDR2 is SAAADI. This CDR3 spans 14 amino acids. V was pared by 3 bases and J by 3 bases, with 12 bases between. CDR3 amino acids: CASSEIVAGYEQYF. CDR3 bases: TGCGCCAGCAGTGAAATTGTGGCGGGCTACGAGCAGTACTTC.

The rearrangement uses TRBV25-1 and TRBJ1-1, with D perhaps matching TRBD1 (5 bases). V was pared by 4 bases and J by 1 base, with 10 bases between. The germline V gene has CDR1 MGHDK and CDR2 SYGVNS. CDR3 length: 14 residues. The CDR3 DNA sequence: TGTGCCAGCAGTGGCGACAGAGCGAACACTGAAGCTTTCTTT. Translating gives CASSGDRANTEAFF.

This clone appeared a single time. CDR3 nucleotides: TGCGCCAGCAGCTTGGTAACTGGACAGGGGAACACCATATATTTT. This sequence encodes CASSLVTGQGNTIYF. The chain combines TRBV5-1 with TRBJ1-3, with TRBD1 matching over 9 bases. The CDR3 length is 15 residues. The V segment lost 0 bases and the J segment 7 bases; nucleotides outside the gene matches: 5. Germline CDR1 is SGHRS and CDR2 is YFSETQ.

The CDR3 DNA is TGTGCCAGCAGTCGACCACAGGGGGCCGCTGGCTACACCTTC. Protein: CASSRPQGAAGYTF. The chain couples TRBV28 to TRBJ1-2, with 9 bases identical to TRBD1. The CDR3 runs 14 residues. The V gene's germline CDR1 is MDHEN and CDR2 SYDVKM. Unmatched junction bases numbered 8, after V lost 5 bases and J lost 7 bases.

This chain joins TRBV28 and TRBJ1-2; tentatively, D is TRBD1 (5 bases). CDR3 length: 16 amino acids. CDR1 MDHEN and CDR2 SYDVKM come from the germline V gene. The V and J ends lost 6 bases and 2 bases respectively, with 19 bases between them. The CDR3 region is CASSQTPRALNYGYTF. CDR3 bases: TGTGCCAGCAGCCAAACGCCCAGGGCTCTAAACTATGGCTACACCTTC.

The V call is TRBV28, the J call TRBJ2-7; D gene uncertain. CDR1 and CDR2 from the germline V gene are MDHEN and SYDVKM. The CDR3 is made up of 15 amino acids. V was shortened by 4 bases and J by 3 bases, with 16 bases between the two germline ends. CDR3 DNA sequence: TGTGCCAGCAGTTCCACCCCCGGCAGACTCTACGAGCAGTACTTC. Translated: CASSSTPGRLYEQYF.

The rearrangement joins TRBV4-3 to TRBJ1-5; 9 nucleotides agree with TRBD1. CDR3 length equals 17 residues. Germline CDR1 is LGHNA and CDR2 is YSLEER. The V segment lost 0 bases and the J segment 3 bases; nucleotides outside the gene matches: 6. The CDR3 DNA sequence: TGCGCCAGCAGCCAAGATTTAGGGACAGGGACCAATCAGCCCCAGCATTTT. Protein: CASSQDLGTGTNQPQHF.

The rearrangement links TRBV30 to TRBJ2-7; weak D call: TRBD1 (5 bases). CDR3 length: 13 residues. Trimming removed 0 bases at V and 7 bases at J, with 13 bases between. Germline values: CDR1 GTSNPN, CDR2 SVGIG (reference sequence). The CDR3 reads CAWSVVRAGEQYF. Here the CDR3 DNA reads TGTGCCTGGAGTGTTGTCAGGGCCGGGGAGCAGTACTTC.

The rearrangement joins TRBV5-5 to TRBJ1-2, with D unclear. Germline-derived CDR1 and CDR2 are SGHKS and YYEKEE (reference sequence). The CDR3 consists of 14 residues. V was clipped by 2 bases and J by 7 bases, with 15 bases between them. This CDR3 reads CASSLRVTEGGYTF. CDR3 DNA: TGTGCCAGCAGCTTACGGGTTACAGAGGGTGGCTACACCTTC. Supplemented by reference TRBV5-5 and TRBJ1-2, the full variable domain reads DAGVTQSPTHLIKTRGQQVTLRCSPISGHKSVSWYQQVLGQGPQFIFQYYEKEERGRGNFPDRFSARQFPNYSSELNVNALLLGDSALYLCASSLRVTEGGYTFGSGTRLTVV.

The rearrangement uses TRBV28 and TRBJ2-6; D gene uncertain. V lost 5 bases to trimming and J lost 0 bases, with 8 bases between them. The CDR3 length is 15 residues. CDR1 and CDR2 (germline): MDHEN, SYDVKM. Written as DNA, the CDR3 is TGTGCCAGCAGTAACCAGGACTCTGGGGCCAACGTCCTGACTTTC. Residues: CASSNQDSGANVLTF. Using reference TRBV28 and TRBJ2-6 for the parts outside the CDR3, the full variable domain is DVKVTQSSRYLVKRTGEKVFLECVQDMDHENMFWYRQDPGLGLRLIYFSYDVKMKEKGDIPEGYSVSREKKERFSLILESASTNQTSMYLCASSNQDSGANVLTFGAGSRLTVL.

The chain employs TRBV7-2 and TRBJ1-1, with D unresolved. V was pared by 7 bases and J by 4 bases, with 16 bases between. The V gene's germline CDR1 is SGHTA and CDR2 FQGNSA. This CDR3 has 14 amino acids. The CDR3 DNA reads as TGTGCCAGCACCCTGACCCCAGGTCTCACTGAAGCTTTCTTT. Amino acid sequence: CASTLTPGLTEAFF.

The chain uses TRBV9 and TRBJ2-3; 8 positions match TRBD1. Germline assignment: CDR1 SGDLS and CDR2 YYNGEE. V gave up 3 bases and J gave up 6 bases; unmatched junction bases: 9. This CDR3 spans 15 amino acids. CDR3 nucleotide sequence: TGTGCCAGCAGCGCCCGGTACGACAGGGGCGATACGCAGTATTTT. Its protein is CASSARYDRGDTQYF.

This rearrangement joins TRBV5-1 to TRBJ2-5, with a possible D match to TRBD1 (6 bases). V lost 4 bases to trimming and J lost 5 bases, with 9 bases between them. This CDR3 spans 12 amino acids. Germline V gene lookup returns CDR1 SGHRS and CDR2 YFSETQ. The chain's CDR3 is CASSRDTETQYF. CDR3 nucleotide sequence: TGCGCCAGCAGCAGGGACACTGAGACCCAGTACTTC.

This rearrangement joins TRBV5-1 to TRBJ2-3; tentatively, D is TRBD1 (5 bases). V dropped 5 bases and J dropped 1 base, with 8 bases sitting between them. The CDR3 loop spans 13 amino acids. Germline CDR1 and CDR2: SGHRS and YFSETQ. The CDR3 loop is CASRTEGTDTQYF. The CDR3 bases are TGCGCCAGCAGGACAGAGGGCACAGATACGCAGTATTTT. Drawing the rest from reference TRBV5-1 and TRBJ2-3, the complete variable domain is KAGVTQTPRYLIKTRGQQVTLSCSPISGHRSVSWYQQTPGQGLQFLFEYFSETQRNKGNFPGRFSGRQFSNSRSEMNVSTLELGDSALYLCASRTEGTDTQYFGPGTRLTVL.

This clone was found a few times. This chain's CDR3 is CASGWDRDGSPLHF. The CDR3 DNA reads TGTGCCAGCGGGTGGGACAGGGACGGATCACCCCTCCACTTT. V usage is TRBV28 and J usage is TRBJ1-6; 9 bases fit TRBD1. Germline CDR1 is MDHEN and CDR2 is SYDVKM. The CDR3 covers 14 residues. J was trimmed by 10 bases and V by 8 bases; bases with no gene match: 9.

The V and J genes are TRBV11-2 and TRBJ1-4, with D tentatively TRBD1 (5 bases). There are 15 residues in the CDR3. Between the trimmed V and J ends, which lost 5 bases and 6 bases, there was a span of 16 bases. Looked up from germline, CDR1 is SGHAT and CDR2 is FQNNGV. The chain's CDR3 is CASSGTGVSHEKLFF. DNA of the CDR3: TGTGCCAGCAGCGGGACGGGGGTTTCTCATGAAAAACTGTTTTTT.

CDR3 in amino acids: CASSLLGQGNTEAFF. CDR3 sequence (DNA): TGTGCCAGCAGTCTCCTCGGGCAGGGTAACACTGAAGCTTTCTTT. The V call is TRBV27, the J call TRBJ1-1, with D possibly being TRBD1 (5 bases). Per germline, CDR1 MNHEY and CDR2 SMNVEV (reference sequence). The CDR3 is made up of 15 amino acids. V lost 5 bases and J 2 bases, leaving 15 bases between the germline ends.

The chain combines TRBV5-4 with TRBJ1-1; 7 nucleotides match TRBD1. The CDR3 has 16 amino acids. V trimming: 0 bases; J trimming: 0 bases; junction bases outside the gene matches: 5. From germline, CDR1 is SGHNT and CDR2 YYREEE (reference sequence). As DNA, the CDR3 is TGTGCCAGCAGCTTGGCGCCAGGGGGTTTGAACACTGAAGCTTTCTTT. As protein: CASSLAPGGLNTEAFF. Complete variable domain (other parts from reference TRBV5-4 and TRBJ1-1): ETGVTQSPTHLIKTRGQQVTLRCSSQSGHNTVSWYQQALGQGPQFIFQYYREEENGRGNFPPRFSGLQFPNYSSELNVNALELDDSALYLCASSLAPGGLNTEAFFGQGTRLTVV.

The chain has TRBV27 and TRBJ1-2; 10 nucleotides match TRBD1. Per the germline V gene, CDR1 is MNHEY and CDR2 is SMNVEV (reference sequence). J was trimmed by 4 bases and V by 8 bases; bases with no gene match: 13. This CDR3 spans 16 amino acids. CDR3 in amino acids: CASSATGGFRGYGYTF. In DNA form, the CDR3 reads TGTGCCAGCTCGGCGACAGGGGGCTTTCGAGGCTATGGCTACACCTTC.

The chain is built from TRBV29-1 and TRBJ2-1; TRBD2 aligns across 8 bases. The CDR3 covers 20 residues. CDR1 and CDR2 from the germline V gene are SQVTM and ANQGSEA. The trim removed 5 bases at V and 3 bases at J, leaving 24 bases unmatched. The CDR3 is CSVTRVAGGNSDTYYNEQFF. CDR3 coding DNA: TGCAGCGTTACCAGGGTGGCGGGGGGTAATTCCGATACCTACTACAATGAGCAGTTCTTC.

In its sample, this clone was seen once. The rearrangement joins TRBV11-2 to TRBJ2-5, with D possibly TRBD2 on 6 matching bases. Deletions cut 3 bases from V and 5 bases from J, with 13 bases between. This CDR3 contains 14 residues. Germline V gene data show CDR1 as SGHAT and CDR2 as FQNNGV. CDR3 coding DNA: TGTGCCAGCAGCTTCTCTGGCGGGACGGAGACCCAGTACTTC. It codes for CASSFSGGTETQYF.

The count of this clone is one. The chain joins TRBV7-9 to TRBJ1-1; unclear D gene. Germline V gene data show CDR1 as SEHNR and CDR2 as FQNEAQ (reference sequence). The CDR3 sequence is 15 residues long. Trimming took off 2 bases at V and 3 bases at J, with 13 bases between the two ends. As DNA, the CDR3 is TGTGCCAGCAGCTTAAAAACTTCTGGTGACACTGAAGCTTTCTTT. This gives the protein CASSLKTSGDTEAFF. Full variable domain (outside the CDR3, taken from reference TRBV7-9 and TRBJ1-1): DTGVSQNPRHKITKRGQNVTFRCDPISEHNRLYWYRQTLGQGPEFLTYFQNEAQLEKSRLLSDRFSAERPKGSFSTLEIQRTEQGDSAMYLCASSLKTSGDTEAFFGQGTRLTVV.

CDR3 in amino acids: CASSPLPYEQYF. The DNA of the CDR3 is TGTGCCAGCAGTCCCCTCCCGTACGAGCAGTACTTC. The genes are TRBV27 and TRBJ2-7; no definite D call. The V end lost 5 bases, the J end lost 4 bases, and 9 bases lay between the germline ends. Germline V gives CDR1 MNHEY, CDR2 SMNVEV (reference sequence). The CDR3 contains 12 residues.